This TCR beta chain is from a study of CD8 T cells in Susac syndrome. RNA was extracted with the RNeasy kit, and a quantity of about 0.45 to 1 ug was reverse transcribed using random hexamers. From the immunoSEQ multiplex PCR reads, TCRdb called clonotypes with MiXCR, one entry per CDR3 protein. The sample yields over 95,000 distinct CDR3 sequences, roughly 90% seen once. CDR1 and CDR2 from the germline V gene are DFQATT and SNEGSKA (reference sequence). This CDR3 comprises 17 residues. With 6 bases removed from V and 3 bases from J, the gap between germline ends came to 24 bases. Sequences were obtained from CD8+ T cells from PBMCs. The rearrangement links TRBV20-1 to TRBJ2-1, with D perhaps TRBD2 (5 bases). This clonotype was obtained from a human donor in good health. The CDR3 reads CSALTEAARQVYNEQFF. The CDR3 region has the DNA TGCAGTGCCTTAACGGAAGCGGCTAGGCAGGTCTACAATGAGCAGTTCTTC.